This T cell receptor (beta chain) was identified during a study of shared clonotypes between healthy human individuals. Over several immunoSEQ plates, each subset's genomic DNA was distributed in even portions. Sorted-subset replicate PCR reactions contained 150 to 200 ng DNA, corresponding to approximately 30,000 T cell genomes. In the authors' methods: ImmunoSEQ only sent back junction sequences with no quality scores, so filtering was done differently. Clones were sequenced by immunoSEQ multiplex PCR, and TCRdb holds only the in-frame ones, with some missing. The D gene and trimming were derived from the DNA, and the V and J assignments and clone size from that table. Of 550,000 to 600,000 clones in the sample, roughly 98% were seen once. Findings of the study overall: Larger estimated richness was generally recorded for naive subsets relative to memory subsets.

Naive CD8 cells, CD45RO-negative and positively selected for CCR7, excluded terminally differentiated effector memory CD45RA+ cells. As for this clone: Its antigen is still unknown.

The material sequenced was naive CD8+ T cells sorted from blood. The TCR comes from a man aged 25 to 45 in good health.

The CDR3 protein is CASLSADLYNQPQHF. For the CDR3, the DNA is TGTGCCAGCCTGTCGGCAGATCTTTACAATCAGCCCCAGCATTTT. This sequence joins TRBV28 and TRBJ1-5; D is undetermined. Trimming pared 8 bases from V and 3 bases from J, leaving 17 bases between. Germline V gene data show CDR1 as MDHEN and CDR2 as SYDVKM. The CDR3 contains 15 residues. The variable domain in full, completed from reference TRBV28 and TRBJ1-5, reads DVKVTQSSRYLVKRTGEKVFLECVQDMDHENMFWYRQDPGLGLRLIYFSYDVKMKEKGDIPEGYSVSREKKERFSLILESASTNQTSMYLCASLSADLYNQPQHFGDGTRLSIL.